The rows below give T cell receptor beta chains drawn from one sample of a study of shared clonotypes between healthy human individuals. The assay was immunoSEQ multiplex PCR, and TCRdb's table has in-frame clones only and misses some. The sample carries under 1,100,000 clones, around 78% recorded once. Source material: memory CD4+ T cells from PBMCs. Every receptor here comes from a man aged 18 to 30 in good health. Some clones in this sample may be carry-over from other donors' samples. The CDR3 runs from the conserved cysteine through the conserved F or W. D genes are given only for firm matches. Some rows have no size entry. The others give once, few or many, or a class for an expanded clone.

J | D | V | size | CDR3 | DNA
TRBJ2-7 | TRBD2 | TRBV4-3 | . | CASSQGGRAGGPYEQYF | TGCGCCAGCAGCCAAGGGGGCCGAGCGGGAGGGCCCTACGAGCAGTACTTC
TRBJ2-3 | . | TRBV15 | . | CATTLSGSRTDTQYF | TGTGCCACCACCCTAAGCGGGTCCCGCACAGATACGCAGTATTTT
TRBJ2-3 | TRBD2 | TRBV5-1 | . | CASSLAGGVDTQYF | TGCGCCAGCAGCTTGGCGGGAGGTGTGGATACGCAGTATTTT
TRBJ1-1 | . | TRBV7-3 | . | CASSLGVEAFF | TGTGCCAGCAGCCTCGGGGTAGAAGCTTTCTTT
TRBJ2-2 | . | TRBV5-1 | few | CASSLAANTGELFF | TGCGCCAGCAGCTTGGCAGCGAACACCGGGGAGCTGTTTTTT
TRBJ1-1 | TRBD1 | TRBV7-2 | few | CASSPGTELTEAFF | TGTGCCAGCAGCCCGGGGACAGAACTCACTGAAGCTTTCTTT
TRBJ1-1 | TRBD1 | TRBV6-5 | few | CASSSTTGRNTEAFF | TGTGCCAGCAGTTCCACGACAGGGAGGAATACTGAAGCTTTCTTT
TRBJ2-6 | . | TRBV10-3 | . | CAISEVQPVLTF | TGTGCCATCAGTGAGGTACAGCCCGTCCTGACTTTC
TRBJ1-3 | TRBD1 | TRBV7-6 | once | CASSFDRGLSGNTIYF | TGTGCCAGCAGCTTCGACAGGGGGCTTTCTGGAAACACCATATATTTT
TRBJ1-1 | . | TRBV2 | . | CASRAESGTEAFF | TGTGCCAGCAGGGCGGAATCGGGGACTGAAGCTTTCTTT
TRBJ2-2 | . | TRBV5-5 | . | CASSLILATGELFF | TGTGCCAGCAGCTTGATTTTAGCCACCGGGGAGCTGTTTTTT
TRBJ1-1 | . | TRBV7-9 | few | CASSWGTGGTEAFF | TGTGCCAGCAGCTGGGGGACGGGCGGCACTGAAGCTTTCTTT
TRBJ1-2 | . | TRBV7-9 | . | CASSRIGRGDYGYTF | TGTGCCAGCAGCCGAATAGGCAGGGGTGACTATGGCTACACCTTC
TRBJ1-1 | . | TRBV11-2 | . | CASSLAGTSEAFF | TGTGCCAGCAGCTTAGCTGGGACAAGCGAGGCTTTCTTT
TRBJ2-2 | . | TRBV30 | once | CAWNWGTGELFF | TGTGCCTGGAACTGGGGGACCGGGGAGCTGTTTTTT